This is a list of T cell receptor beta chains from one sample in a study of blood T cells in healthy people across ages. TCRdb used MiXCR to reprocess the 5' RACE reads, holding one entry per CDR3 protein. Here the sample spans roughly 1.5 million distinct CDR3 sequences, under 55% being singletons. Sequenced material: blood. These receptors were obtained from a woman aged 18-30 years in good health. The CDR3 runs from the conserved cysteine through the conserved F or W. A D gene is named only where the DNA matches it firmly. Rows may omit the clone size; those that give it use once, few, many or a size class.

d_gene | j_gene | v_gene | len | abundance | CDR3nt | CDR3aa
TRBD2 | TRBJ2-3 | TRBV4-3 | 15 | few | TGCGCCAGCAGCCAAGGGACTAGTTCAGTAGATACGCAGTATTTT | CASSQGTSSVDTQYF
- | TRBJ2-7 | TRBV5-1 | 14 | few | TGCGCCAGCAGCTTGGCCGCGGTCTCCTACGAGCAGTACTTC | CASSLAAVSYEQYF
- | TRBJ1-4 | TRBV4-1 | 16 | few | TGCGCCAGCAGCCAAAAGGCGGACACAAGAAATGAAAAACTGTTTTTT | CASSQKADTRNEKLFF
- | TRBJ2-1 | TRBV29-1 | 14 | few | TGCAGCGTTGATAACTACTCCTTGGGTACTGAGCAGTTCTTC | CSVDNYSLGTEQFF
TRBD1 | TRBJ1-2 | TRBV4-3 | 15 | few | TGCGCCAGCAGCCCCGGGACAGGCCGAGGGAATGGCTACACCTTC | CASSPGTGRGNGYTF
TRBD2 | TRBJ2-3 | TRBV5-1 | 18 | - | TGCGCCAGCAGCTTGGGAGGGCTAGCGGGAGGCGGAGGAGATACGCAGTATTTT | CASSLGGLAGGGGDTQYF
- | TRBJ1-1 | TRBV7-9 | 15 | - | TGTGCCAGCAACTCTAAGGACCCGATGAACACTGAAGATTTCTTT | CASNSKDPMNTEDFF
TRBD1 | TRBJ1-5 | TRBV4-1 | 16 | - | TGCGCCAGCAGCCAAGACAGCGGAACAGGGGCTCAGCCCCAGCATTTT | CASSQDSGTGAQPQHF
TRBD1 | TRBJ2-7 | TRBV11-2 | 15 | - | TGTGCCAGCAGCCGGGACAGGAGGTTCCCTTACGAGCAGTACTTC | CASSRDRRFPYEQYF
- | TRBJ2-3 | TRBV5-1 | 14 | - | TGCGCCAGCAGCGCGACAGTTATGCCAGATACGCAGTATTTT | CASSATVMPDTQYF
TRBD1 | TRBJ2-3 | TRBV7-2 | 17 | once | TGTACCAGCAGCTCTCCCCGGGACAGGTCCCACACAGATACGCAGTATTTT | CTSSSPRDRSHTDTQYF
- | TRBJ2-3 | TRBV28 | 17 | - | TGTGCCAGCAGTCCACGCCGCGGGTTTAAACTATTAGATACGCAGTATTTT | CASSPRRGFKLLDTQYF
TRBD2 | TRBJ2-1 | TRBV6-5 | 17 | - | TGTGCCAGCAGTTACTTCCCGGGACTAGCGACGAAAGAGACCCAGTTCTTC | CASSYFPGLATKETQFF
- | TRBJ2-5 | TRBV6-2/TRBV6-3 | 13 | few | TGTGCCAGCAGACCCACTAGCCGAGAGACCCAGTACTTC | CASRPTSRETQYF
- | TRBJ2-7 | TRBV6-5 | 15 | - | TGTGCCAGCAGTTACTCGATGGGCAGGTCCTACGAGCAGTACTTC | CASSYSMGRSYEQYF
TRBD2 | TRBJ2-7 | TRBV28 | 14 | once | TGTGCCAGCAGTGTCCTGACTAGCGGGGACGAGCAGTACTTC | CASSVLTSGDEQYF